This T cell receptor beta chain was sequenced for a study of T cell responses to AZD1222 COVID-19 vaccine. Whole-study findings and limits: Reports indicate that nearly half of spike-specific TCRs are directed at unmutated variant regions. Repertoires were collected only later (after the peak T cell response had occurred).

Germline values: CDR1 SEHNR, CDR2 FQNEAQ (reference sequence). V lost 5 bases and J 1 base, leaving 18 bases between the germline ends. CDR3 length equals 16 residues. Profiled with immunoSEQ multiplex PCR; TCRdb holds only in-frame clones, not every one. The data contain 150,000 to 200,000 clones, around 87% of them singletons. In the case of this clone: As yet, its antigen is unknown.

The source was peripheral blood, collected on day 0 of AZD1222 vaccination. This sequence joins TRBV7-9 and TRBJ2-7, with unresolved D. The sequence derives from an adult in good health. The CDR3 loop is CASSQSSTGRSYEQYF. CDR3 DNA sequence: TGTGCCAGCAGCCAATCGAGTACGGGCAGATCCTACGAGCAGTACTTC.